A single TCR beta chain is shown here with its context. The antigen remains unidentified. The sample originates from a study of prognosis after radiotherapy for stage I lung cancer. Across the whole study: Enrollment began in early 2018 and ended in the first half of 2019; the enrolled patients had stage I non-small cell lung cancer. Alongside stereotactic body radiotherapy, concurrent therapy was given to no patient.

Trimming took 3 bases from V and 0 from J, leaving 13 bases between them. The CDR3 covers 16 residues. Germline V gene lookup returns CDR1 MNHNS and CDR2 SASEGT. Researchers took six milliliters of peripheral blood at each of two time points. The authors amplified TCR beta CDR3 from genomic DNA using two-round multiplex PCR. Used in first-round PCR were primers specific to each TRBV and TRBJ gene. Using its own MiXCR run on the multiplex PCR reads, TCRdb lists one record per CDR3 protein. The sample holds under 30,000 distinct CDR3 sequences, less than 40% seen once. General study findings and limits: It was reported that patients with metastases and those without them differed in TRBV and TRBJ gene usage.

This sequence was found in a donor of 50 years or more with non-small cell lung cancer. The chain joins TRBV6-1 to TRBJ2-3; D possibly uses TRBD1 or TRBD2 (5 bases each). Sample: PBMCs, taken before or after stereotactic body radiation therapy (not recorded which). DNA for the CDR3: TGTGCCAGCAGTGATCAAAGGGGAGTTAGCACAGATACGCAGTATTTT. Encoded protein: CASSDQRGVSTDTQYF.